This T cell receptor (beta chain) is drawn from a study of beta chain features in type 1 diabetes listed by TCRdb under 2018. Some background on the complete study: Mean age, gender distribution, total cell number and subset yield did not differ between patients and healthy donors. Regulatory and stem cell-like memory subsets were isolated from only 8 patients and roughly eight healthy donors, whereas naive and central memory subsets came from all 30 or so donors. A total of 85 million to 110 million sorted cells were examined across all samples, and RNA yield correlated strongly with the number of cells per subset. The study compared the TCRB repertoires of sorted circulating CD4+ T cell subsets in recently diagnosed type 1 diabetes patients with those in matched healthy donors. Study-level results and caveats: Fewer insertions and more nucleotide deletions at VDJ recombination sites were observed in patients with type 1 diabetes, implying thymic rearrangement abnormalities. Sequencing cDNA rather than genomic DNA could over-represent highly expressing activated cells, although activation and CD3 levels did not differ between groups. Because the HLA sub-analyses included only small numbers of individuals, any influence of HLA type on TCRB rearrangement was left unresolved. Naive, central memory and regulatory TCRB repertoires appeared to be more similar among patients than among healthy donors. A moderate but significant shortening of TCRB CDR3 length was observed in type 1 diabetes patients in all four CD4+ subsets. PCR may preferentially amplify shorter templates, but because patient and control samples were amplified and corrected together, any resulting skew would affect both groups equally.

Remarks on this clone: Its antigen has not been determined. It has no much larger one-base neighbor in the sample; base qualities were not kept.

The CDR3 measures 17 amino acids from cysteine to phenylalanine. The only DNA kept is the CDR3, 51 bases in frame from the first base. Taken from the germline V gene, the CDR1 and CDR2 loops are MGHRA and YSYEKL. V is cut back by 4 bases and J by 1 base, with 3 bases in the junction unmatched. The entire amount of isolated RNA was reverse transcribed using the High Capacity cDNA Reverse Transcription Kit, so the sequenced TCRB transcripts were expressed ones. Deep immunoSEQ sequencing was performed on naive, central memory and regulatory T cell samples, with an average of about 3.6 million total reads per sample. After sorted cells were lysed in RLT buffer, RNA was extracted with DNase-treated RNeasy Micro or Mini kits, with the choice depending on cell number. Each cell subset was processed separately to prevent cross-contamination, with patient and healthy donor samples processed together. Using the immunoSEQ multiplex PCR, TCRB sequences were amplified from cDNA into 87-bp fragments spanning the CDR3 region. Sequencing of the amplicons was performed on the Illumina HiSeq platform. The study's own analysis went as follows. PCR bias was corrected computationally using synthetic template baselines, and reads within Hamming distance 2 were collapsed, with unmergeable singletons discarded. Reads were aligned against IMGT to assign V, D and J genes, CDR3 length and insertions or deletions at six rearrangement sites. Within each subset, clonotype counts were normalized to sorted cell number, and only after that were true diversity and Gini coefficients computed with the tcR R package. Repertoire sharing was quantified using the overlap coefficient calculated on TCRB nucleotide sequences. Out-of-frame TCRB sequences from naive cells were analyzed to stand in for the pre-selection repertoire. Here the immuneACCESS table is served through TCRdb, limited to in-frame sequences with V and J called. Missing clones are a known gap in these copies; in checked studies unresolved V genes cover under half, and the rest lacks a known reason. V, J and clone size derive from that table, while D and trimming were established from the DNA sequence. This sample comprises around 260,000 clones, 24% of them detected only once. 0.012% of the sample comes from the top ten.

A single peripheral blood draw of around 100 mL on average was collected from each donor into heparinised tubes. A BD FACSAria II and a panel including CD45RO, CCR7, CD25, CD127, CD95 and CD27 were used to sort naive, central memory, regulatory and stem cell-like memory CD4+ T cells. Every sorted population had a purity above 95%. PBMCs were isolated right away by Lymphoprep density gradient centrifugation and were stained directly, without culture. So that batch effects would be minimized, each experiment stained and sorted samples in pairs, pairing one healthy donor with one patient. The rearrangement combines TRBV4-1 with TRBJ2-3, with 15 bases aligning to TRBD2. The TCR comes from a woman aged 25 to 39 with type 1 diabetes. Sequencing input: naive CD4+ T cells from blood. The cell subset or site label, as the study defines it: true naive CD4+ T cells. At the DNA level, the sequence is TGCGCCAGCAGCCCCAGGACTAGCGGGAGGGGCACAGATACGCAGTATTTT. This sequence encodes CASSPRTSGRGTDTQYF.